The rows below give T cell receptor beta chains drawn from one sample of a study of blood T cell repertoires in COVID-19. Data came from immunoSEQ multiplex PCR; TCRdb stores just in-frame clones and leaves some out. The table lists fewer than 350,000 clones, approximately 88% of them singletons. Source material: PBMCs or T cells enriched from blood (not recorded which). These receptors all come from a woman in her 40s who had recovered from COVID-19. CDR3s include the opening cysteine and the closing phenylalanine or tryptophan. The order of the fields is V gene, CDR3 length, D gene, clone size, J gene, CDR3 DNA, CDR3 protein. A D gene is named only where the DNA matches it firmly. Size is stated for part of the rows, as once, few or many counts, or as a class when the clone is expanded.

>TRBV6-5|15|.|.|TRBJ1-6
TGTGCCAGCAGCCGGACAGACTCCTATAATTCACCCCTCCACTTT
CASSRTDSYNSPLHF
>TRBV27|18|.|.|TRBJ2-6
TGTGCCAGCAGTTTTAAGCCCGGTCGACTAACTGGGGCCAACGTCCTGACTTTC
CASSFKPGRLTGANVLTF
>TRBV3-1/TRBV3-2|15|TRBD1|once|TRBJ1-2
TGTGCCAGCAGCCTAGGACAGGGCCCCCCCCTTGACTACACCTTC
CASSLGQGPPLDYTF
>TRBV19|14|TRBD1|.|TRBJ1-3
TGTGCCAGTGGACAGGGGGCGCGTGGAAACACCATATATTTT
CASGQGARGNTIYF
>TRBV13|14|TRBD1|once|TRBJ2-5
TGTGCCAGCAGCTCCAACAGGGGGCCAGAGACCCAGTACTTC
CASSSNRGPETQYF
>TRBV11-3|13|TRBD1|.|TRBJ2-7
TGTGCCAGCAGCTCTCAGACAGGGTACGAGCAGTACTTC
CASSSQTGYEQYF
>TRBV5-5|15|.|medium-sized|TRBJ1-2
TGTGCCAGCAGCCTGAGTAATGGGGGGATGGAAGGCTACACCTTC
CASSLSNGGMEGYTF
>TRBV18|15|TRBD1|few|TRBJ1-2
TGTGCCAGCTCACCTAGGACAGGGGATACCTATGGCTACACCTTC
CASSPRTGDTYGYTF
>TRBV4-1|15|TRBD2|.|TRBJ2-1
TGCGCCAGCAGCCAAGTTCGGCGGGGGGCATATGAGCAGTTCTTC
CASSQVRRGAYEQFF
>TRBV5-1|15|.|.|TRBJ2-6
TGCGCCAGCAGGGCGGCAATCTCTGGGGCCAACGTCCTGACTTTC
CASRAAISGANVLTF